These 3 T cell receptor beta chains share one sample of origin, sequenced in a study of T cells in Graves' hyperthyroidism and ophthalmopathy. Amplified TCR beta CDR3 regions came from RNA transcripts. The HTBI set primed first-round TCR CDR3 RT-PCR. TCRdb processed the multiplex PCR reads anew with MiXCR; each CDR3 protein has one entry. The sample contains around 300,000 distinct CDR3 sequences, less than 15% of which appear only once. Sequenced material: blood. The receptors stem from a woman in her 30s with Graves' hyperthyroidism that later progressed to Graves' ophthalmopathy.

This clonotype was counted many times. The chain recombines TRBV28 with TRBJ2-1; the match to TRBD2 covers 10 bases. CDR3 length: 14 residues. V gave up 6 bases and J gave up 5 bases; unmatched junction bases: 4. From germline, CDR1 is MDHEN and CDR2 SYDVKM. The CDR3 coding sequence is TGTGCCAGCAGCAGGACTAGCGGCAACAATGAGCAGTTCTTC. This sequence encodes CASSRTSGNNEQFF.

Details on this clonotype: This may stem from a read error, because a much larger clone lies one nucleotide away. The CDR3: CASSLGGGGGDEQFF. The CDR3 DNA sequence: TGTGCCAGCAGCTTAGGAGGGGGGGGGGGGGATGAGCAGTTCTTC. The chain carries TRBV7-2 and TRBJ2-1; D is possibly TRBD2 (7 bases). V was clipped by 1 base and J by 8 bases, with 15 bases between them. The CDR3 consists of 15 residues. Germline values: CDR1 SGHTA, CDR2 FQGNSA.

This clonotype was observed at least ten times. The J gene is TRBJ1-1, the V gene TRBV5-1, with D possibly TRBD1 on 6 matching bases. Between the trimmed V and J ends, which lost 6 bases and 1 base, there was a span of 19 bases. CDR1 SGHRS and CDR2 YFSETQ come from the germline V gene. CDR3 length equals 16 residues. In nucleotides, the CDR3 is TGCGCCAGCAAACCTGTTTTTTCGGGGGCGAACACTGAAGCTTTCTTT. Its protein product is CASKPVFSGANTEAFF.